The 13 T cell receptor beta chains in this list originate from one sample, sequenced in a study of beta chain features in type 1 diabetes. Notes on the study in general: For Type 1 diabetes patients, all four CD4+ subsets carried TCRB CDR3s that were moderately but significantly shorter.

As every portion of the isolated RNA was reverse transcribed, the sequencing read expressed TCRB transcripts. Repertoires were generated with immunoSEQ multiplex PCR, while TCRdb's copy carries only in-frame clones and drops some. Of 250,000 or so clones detected, roughly 14% appear once; the ten largest clones hold 0.015% to 0.02%. The antigens for these receptors are not known. Sequencing was performed on naive CD4+ T cells from blood. The receptors were gathered from a man aged 25 to 40 with type 1 diabetes.

In this sample, this clone turned up a few times. This rearrangement joins TRBV5-1 to TRBJ1-2; D possibly corresponds to TRBD1 (6 bases). The germline V gene encodes CDR1 SGHRS and CDR2 YFSETQ. The V gene lost 2 bases and the J gene lost 6 bases, with 8 bases spanning the gap. This CDR3 region has 12 residues. CDR3 sequence: CASSLQGDGYTF. DNA of the CDR3: TGCGCCAGCAGCTTACAGGGAGATGGCTACACCTTC.

This clone turned up a few times. V is TRBV27 and J is TRBJ2-7; D unclear. The CDR3 length is 15 residues. CDR1 is MNHEY, CDR2 SMNVEV, per germline (reference sequence). V was clipped by 4 bases and J by 0 bases, with 13 bases between them. The CDR3 protein is CASSSLARSSYEQYF. CDR3 DNA sequence: TGTGCCAGCAGTTCCCTTGCGAGGAGCTCCTACGAGCAGTACTTC.

This clone was detected a few times. The gene calls are TRBV6-5 and TRBJ2-5, with 12 bases identical to TRBD1. The CDR3 is 15 amino acids. Germline lookup yields CDR1 MNHEY and CDR2 SVGAGI. Losses at the gene ends were 4 bases for V and 5 bases for J; bases not matched to a gene: 5. This CDR3 reads CASSFPGTGGETQYF. CDR3 bases: TGTGCCAGCAGTTTTCCCGGGACAGGGGGCGAGACCCAGTACTTC.

The chain has TRBV30 and TRBJ2-1; 7 nucleotides line up with TRBD1. The CDR3 sequence is 17 residues long. Unmatched junction bases numbered 10, after V lost 2 bases and J lost 0 bases. Germline values: CDR1 GTSNPN, CDR2 SVGIG (reference sequence). In DNA, the CDR3 is TGTGCCTGGAGTCCCAGGGGGAGACTTGGCTCCTACAATGAGCAGTTCTTC. Translating it yields CAWSPRGRLGSYNEQFF.

The chain couples TRBV2 to TRBJ2-1, with 8 positions matching TRBD2. Germline V gene data show CDR1 as SNHLY and CDR2 as FYNNEI. CDR3 length: 15 residues. V shed 9 bases, J shed 9 bases, and the junction held 16 bases outside the gene matches. CDR3 DNA: TGTGCCAGTCTACTAGCGGCTGTCCCTATGGGTGAGCAGTTCTTC. Amino acids: CASLLAAVPMGEQFF. Combining the CDR3 with reference TRBV2 and TRBJ2-1 gives the whole variable domain EPEVTQTPSHQVTQMGQEVILRCVPISNHLYFYWYRQILGQKVEFLVSFYNNEISEKSEIFDDQFSVERPDGSNFTLKIRSTKLEDSAMYFCASLLAAVPMGEQFFGPGTRLTVL.

Only a few counts were recorded for this clone. The chain links TRBV11-2 to TRBJ2-5; TRBD2 aligns across 9 bases. The J segment lost 0 bases and the V segment lost 2 bases, leaving 4 bases of the junction unmatched. This CDR3 is built from 16 residues. The germline V gene has CDR1 SGHAT and CDR2 FQNNGV. The CDR3 sequence is CASSLLAGGYQETQYF. The CDR3 DNA sequence: TGTGCCAGCAGCTTACTGGCGGGAGGGTACCAAGAGACCCAGTACTTC.

In its sample, this clone was seen a few times. The chain is built from TRBV10-3 and TRBJ1-5; perhaps TRBD1 as D (5 bases). The CDR3 has 13 residues. The germline V gene has CDR1 ENHRY and CDR2 SYGVKD. Trimming took 6 bases from V and 2 from J, leaving 8 bases between them. In nucleotides, the CDR3 is TGTGCCATCAGCAGGGAGGGCAATCAGCCCCAGCATTTT. Translation: CAISREGNQPQHF.

This clone was counted a few times. The rearrangement links TRBV5-1 to TRBJ2-5, with TRBD1 as a possible D gene (5 bases). Germline V gives CDR1 SGHRS, CDR2 YFSETQ. The CDR3 has 13 residues. Trimming shortened V by 7 bases and J by 4 bases, and 14 bases separated the two germline ends. The CDR3 bases are TGCGCCAGCGGATCCCAGGGAAGAGAGACCCAGTACTTC. Translation gives CASGSQGRETQYF.

In this sample, this clone turned up a few times. The chain links TRBV1 to TRBJ1-2; TRBD1 is taken as the D call from the table, unchecked against the DNA. TRBV1 corresponds to a pseudogene. The CDR3 consists of 16 residues. CDR3 loop: CTSSQGQDRENYGYTF. In DNA, the CDR3 is TGCACCAGCAGCCAGGGCCAGGACAGGGAAAATTATGGCTACACCTTC.

This clone has only a few counts. V usage is TRBV23-1 and J usage is TRBJ1-1; 9 nucleotides agree with TRBD1. TRBV23-1 is assigned to the ORF class and has an uncertain function. The V segment lost 4 bases and the J segment 0 bases; nucleotides outside the gene matches: 9. The CDR3 is 17 residues long. The CDR3 bases are TGCGCCAGCAGTCGTCGACAGGGGGAGAAGATGAACACTGAAGCTTTCTTT. Protein: CASSRRQGEKMNTEAFF.

Only a few counts were recorded for this clone. The chain joins TRBV10-3 to TRBJ1-2, with TRBD1 identical over 9 bases. V was clipped by 6 bases and J by 6 bases; unmatched bases: 5. CDR1 and CDR2 (germline): ENHRY, SYGVKD. The CDR3 runs 13 residues. The CDR3, as DNA: TGTGCCATCAGGTCCCGGGACAGGGATGGCTACACCTTC. This translates into CAIRSRDRDGYTF.

The CDR3 DNA sequence: TGCGCCAGCAGCCAAGATCCTGTCTATGGCTACACCTTC. Amino acids: CASSQDPVYGYTF. The rearrangement links TRBV4-1 to TRBJ1-2; no definite D call. Trimming left V 0 bases short and J 4 bases short, with 6 bases between. Germline V gene data show CDR1 as MGHRA and CDR2 as YSYEKL. The CDR3 covers 13 residues.

The chain carries TRBV27 and TRBJ2-5; the match to TRBD1 covers 7 bases. The J call may be incorrect, as the DNA end agrees better with TRBJ2-7. Germline-derived CDR1 and CDR2 are MNHEY and SMNVEV (reference sequence). The CDR3 runs to 15 residues. CDR3 protein: CASSLAGQETYEQYF. CDR3 nucleotide sequence: TGTGCCAGCAGTTTAGCCGGACAGGAGACCTACGAGCAGTACTTC.